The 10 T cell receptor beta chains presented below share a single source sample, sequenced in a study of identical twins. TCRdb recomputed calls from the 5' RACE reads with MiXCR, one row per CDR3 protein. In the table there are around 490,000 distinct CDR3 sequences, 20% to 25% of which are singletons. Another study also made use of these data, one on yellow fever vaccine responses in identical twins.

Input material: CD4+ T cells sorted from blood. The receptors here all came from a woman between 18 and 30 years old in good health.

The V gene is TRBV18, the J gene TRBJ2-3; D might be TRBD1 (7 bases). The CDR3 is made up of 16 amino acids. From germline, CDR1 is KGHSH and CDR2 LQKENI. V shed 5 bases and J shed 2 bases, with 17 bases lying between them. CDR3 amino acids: CASSSRLEGATDTQYF. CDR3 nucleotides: TGTGCCAGCTCATCCCGACTAGAGGGGGCCACAGATACGCAGTATTTT.

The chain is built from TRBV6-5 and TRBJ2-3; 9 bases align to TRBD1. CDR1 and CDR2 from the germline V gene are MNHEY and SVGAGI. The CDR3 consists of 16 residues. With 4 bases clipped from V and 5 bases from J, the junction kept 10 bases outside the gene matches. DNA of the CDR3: TGTGCCAGCAGTTCATCACCGGGACAGGGTGTAGATACGCAGTATTTT. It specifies CASSSSPGQGVDTQYF.

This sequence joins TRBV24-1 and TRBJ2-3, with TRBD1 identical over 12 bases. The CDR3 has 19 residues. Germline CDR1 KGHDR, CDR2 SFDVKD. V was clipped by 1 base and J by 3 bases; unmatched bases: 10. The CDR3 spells CATSDFRGQGAVRTDTQYF. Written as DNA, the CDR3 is TGTGCCACCAGTGATTTTCGGGGACAGGGGGCTGTGAGGACAGATACGCAGTATTTT.

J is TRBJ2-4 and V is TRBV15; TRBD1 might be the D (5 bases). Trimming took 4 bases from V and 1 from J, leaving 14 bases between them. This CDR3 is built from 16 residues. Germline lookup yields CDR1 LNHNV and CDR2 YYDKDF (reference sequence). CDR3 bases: TGTGCCACCAGCACCCGACAGTTCGGCGCCAAAAACATTCAGTACTTC. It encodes CATSTRQFGAKNIQYF.

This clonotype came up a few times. The DNA of the CDR3 is TGCGCCAGCAGCTTGCTGGGGCTAGCGGGGTCCTACAATGAGCAGTTCTTC. Translated, it gives CASSLLGLAGSYNEQFF. The chain is built from TRBV5-1 and TRBJ2-1; 9 bases fit TRBD2. The V and J ends lost 1 base and 1 base, in that order; junction bases with no gene match: 6. Germline V lookup: CDR1 SGHRS, CDR2 YFSETQ. The CDR3 sequence is 17 residues long.

The CDR3: CASSQDQNEQFF. The CDR3 DNA sequence: TGTGCCAGCAGCCAAGATCAAAATGAGCAGTTCTTC. The rearrangement uses TRBV3-1 and TRBJ2-1; D remains unclear. Germline V gives CDR1 LGHDT, CDR2 YNNKEL (reference sequence). CDR3 size: 12 residues. V was cut by 0 bases and J by 7 bases, with 4 bases left in between.

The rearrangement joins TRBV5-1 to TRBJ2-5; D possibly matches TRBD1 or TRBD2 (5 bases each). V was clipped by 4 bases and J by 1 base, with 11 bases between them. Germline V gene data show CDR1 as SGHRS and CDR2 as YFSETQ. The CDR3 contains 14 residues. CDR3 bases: TGCGCCAGCAGCCTCCGGGACCCCCAAGAGACCCAGTACTTC. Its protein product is CASSLRDPQETQYF.

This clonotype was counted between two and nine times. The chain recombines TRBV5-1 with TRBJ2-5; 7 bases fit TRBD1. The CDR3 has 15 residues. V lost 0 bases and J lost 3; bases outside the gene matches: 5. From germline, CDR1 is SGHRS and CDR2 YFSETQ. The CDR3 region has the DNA TGCGCCAGCAGCTTGGGCGGAGGACAGGAAGAGACCCAGTACTTC. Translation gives CASSLGGGQEETQYF.

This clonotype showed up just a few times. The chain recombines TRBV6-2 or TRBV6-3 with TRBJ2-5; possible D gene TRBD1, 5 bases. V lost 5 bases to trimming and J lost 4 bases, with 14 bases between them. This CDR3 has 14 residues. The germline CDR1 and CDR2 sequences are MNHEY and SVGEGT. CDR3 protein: CASSHPDRGETQYF. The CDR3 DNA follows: TGTGCCAGCAGTCATCCCGATAGGGGAGAGACCCAGTACTTC.

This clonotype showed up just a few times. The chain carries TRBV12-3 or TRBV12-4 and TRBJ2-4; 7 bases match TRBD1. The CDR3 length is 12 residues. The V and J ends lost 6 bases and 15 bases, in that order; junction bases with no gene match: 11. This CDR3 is CASSQGQAPGYF. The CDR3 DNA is TGTGCCAGCAGCCAAGGACAGGCCCCGGGGTACTTC.